This T cell receptor (beta chain) was recorded in a study of regulatory T cells in long-lasting Graves disease. This sample's time point: newly diagnosed GD, antithyroid drugs for less than 3 months. Preparation of the TCR library used RNA extracted from PBMCs. Comments on this clonotype: Its specificity is not known. Relative to the germline gene, one junction end is altered; a read error may explain this.

This CDR3 is 13 amino acids long. Looked up from germline, CDR1 is MDHEN and CDR2 is SYDVKM. With iRepertoire HTBI primers and Arm-PCR of CDR3 regions, TCR beta libraries were built. Original analysis: Identification across samples found some 60 TRBV and around 15 TRBJ segments. One entry per CDR3 protein, called by TCRdb with MiXCR from the multiplex PCR reads. The V and J calls, along with clone size, are taken from TCRdb and not from the paper's own processing. The data show under 300,000 distinct CDR3 sequences, approximately 16% seen once. Whole-study findings and limits: Persistent disease preferred TRBV28, TRBJ1-2 and TRBJ2-5. Relative to new patients (roughly 970), persistent patients exhibited greater sharing of public clonotypes (approximately 3,000). TCR diversity in persistent Graves' patients was below that of newly diagnosed ones.

The chain is built from TRBV28 and TRBJ1-5; 7 bases fit TRBD1. Here the sequenced sample was peripheral blood mononuclear cells (PBMCs), taken at new diagnosis, from a patient treated with antithyroid drugs. The clonotype comes from a female donor with Graves disease. CDR3: CASSMLRDRPPVF. The CDR3 DNA sequence: TGTGCCAGCAGTATGTTACGGGACAGACCCCCCGTATTT.